Shown below are 30 T cell receptor beta chains from a single sample sequenced in a study of T-cell memory formation after mild COVID-19. Using its own MiXCR run on the 5' RACE reads, TCRdb lists one record per CDR3 protein. The repertoire includes about 620,000 distinct CDR3 sequences, 18% of them detected once, and around 13% sits in the top ten. Sequences were obtained from PBMCs or a T cell subset sorted from them (not recorded which). These receptors were collected from an adult woman who had mild COVID-19 (a few samples of this study predate the infection). Cell type and time point are not known.

This clonotype came up a few times. The V call is TRBV25-1, the J call TRBJ2-5; TRBD2 agrees at 11 bases. CDR3 size: 16 residues. Trimming cost V 4 bases and J 4 bases; bases outside gene matches: 8. In germline, CDR1 is MGHDK, CDR2 SYGVNS. Here the CDR3 reads CASSAGRLAGRETQYF. The DNA for the CDR3 is TGTGCCAGCAGTGCGGGGAGACTAGCGGGAAGAGAGACCCAGTACTTC.

This chain connects TRBV6-2 or TRBV6-3 to TRBJ2-5; 11 nucleotides match TRBD1. Per germline, CDR1 MNHEY and CDR2 SVGEGT. CDR3 length: 16 residues. Losses at the gene ends were 6 bases for V and 2 bases for J; bases not matched to a gene: 8. In DNA, the CDR3 is TGTGCCAGCAGGTCCTGGGGACAGGGGGTTCAAGAGACCCAGTACTTC. It translates to CASRSWGQGVQETQYF.

Many counts were recorded for this clonotype. The rearrangement uses TRBV20-1 and TRBJ2-2; D is unresolved. V was pared by 3 bases and J by 5 bases, with 13 bases between. This CDR3 spans 14 amino acids. Germline CDR1 and CDR2: DFQATT and SNEGSKA (reference sequence). In DNA, the CDR3 is TGCAGTGCTAGGCCTGGACCGGTGACCGGGGAGCTGTTTTTT. Translating it yields CSARPGPVTGELFF.

This clonotype showed up just a few times. V usage is TRBV2 and J usage is TRBJ1-1, with unresolved D. Germline CDR1 SNHLY, CDR2 FYNNEI. Trimming removed 9 bases at V and 0 bases at J, with 11 bases between. This CDR3 has 13 amino acids. This chain's CDR3 is CARRSHMNTEAFF. As DNA, the CDR3 is TGTGCCAGGAGGTCCCACATGAACACTGAAGCTTTCTTT.

The chain combines TRBV20-1 with TRBJ1-5; maybe TRBD1 (5 bases). Looked up from germline, CDR1 is DFQATT and CDR2 is SNEGSKA (reference sequence). V lost 6 bases and J lost 7, with 19 bases in between. CDR3 length equals 14 residues. The CDR3 here is CSAPRAQGRQPQHF. The CDR3 nucleotides are TGCAGTGCCCCTAGGGCGCAGGGCAGACAGCCCCAGCATTTT.

This clonotype occurred a few times. The genes are TRBV7-9 and TRBJ2-5; 8 bases line up with TRBD2. After removal of 2 bases from V and 8 bases from J, the junction contained 7 bases not matched to a gene. The CDR3 consists of 14 residues. From germline, CDR1 is SEHNR and CDR2 FQNEAQ (reference sequence). The CDR3: CASSLIGLAETQYF. The CDR3 bases are TGTGCCAGCAGCTTAATCGGACTAGCAGAAACCCAGTACTTC.

The V call is TRBV18, the J call TRBJ2-7; D possibly corresponds to TRBD2 (5 bases). The V gene's germline CDR1 is KGHSH and CDR2 LQKENI. Trimming removed 1 base from V and 6 bases from J, with 10 bases in between. This CDR3 spans 13 amino acids. The CDR3 loop reads CASSPRRAGEQYF. CDR3 bases: TGTGCCAGCTCACCACGGCGCGCGGGCGAGCAGTACTTC.

V is TRBV12-3 or TRBV12-4 and J is TRBJ2-2, with D perhaps being TRBD1 or TRBD2 (5 bases each). This CDR3 is 15 amino acids long. V lost 5 bases, J lost 5 bases, and 15 bases lay in between. CDR3 DNA sequence: TGTGCCAGCAGTGAGGGTAGGGGTTGGACCGGGGAGCTGTTTTTT. Encoded protein: CASSEGRGWTGELFF.

J is TRBJ2-1 and V is TRBV5-4, with D perhaps matching TRBD1 (6 bases). The CDR3 has 14 amino acids. The V gene's germline CDR1 is SGHNT and CDR2 YYREEE (reference sequence). V was clipped by 0 bases and J by 6 bases, with 10 bases between them. Written as DNA, the CDR3 is TGTGCCAGCAGCTTGGCCGACAGGTTCAATGAGCAGTTCTTC. Translated, it gives CASSLADRFNEQFF.

This clonotype was detected only a few times. V gene TRBV12-3 or TRBV12-4 combines with J gene TRBJ1-2, with D hard to call. Trimming cost V 6 bases and J 4 bases, with 15 bases left between them. The CDR3 loop spans 14 amino acids. CDR3 residues: CASSPAGRFYGYTF. CDR3 DNA: TGTGCCAGCAGCCCGGCTGGGAGATTCTATGGCTACACCTTC.

The J gene is TRBJ1-2, the V gene TRBV5-1; maybe TRBD1 (5 bases). Trimming left V 4 bases short and J 4 bases short, with 20 bases between. CDR1 and CDR2 (germline): SGHRS, YFSETQ. The CDR3 loop spans 16 amino acids. The CDR3 protein is CASSPEVGGTAYGYTF. The DNA of the CDR3 is TGCGCCAGCAGCCCTGAAGTGGGGGGGACCGCCTATGGCTACACCTTC.

As DNA, the CDR3 is TGTGCCAGCAGTTCAGTGTACAACTATGGCTACACCTTC. Protein: CASSSVYNYGYTF. The V and J genes are TRBV6-1 and TRBJ1-2, with unresolved D. The CDR3 extends over 13 amino acids. Germline assignment: CDR1 MNHNS and CDR2 SASEGT. Trimming took off 5 bases at V and 2 bases at J, with 9 bases between the two ends.

This clonotype was counted at least ten times. The CDR3 nucleotides are TGTGCCAGCAGCTTAGGTCACAGCTCCTACGAGCAGTACTTC. This codes for CASSLGHSSYEQYF. V and J are TRBV11-2 and TRBJ2-7; D unresolved. This CDR3 comprises 14 residues. V was cut by 1 base and J by 0 bases, with 7 bases left in between. Germline CDR1 and CDR2: SGHAT and FQNNGV.

This clonotype was seen at least ten times. The chain carries TRBV12-3 or TRBV12-4 and TRBJ1-1; D is unresolved. This CDR3 is built from 14 residues. The V and J ends lost 7 bases and 2 bases respectively, with 14 bases between them. The CDR3 nucleotides read TGTGCCAGCAAATTCCAGACTGGAAACACTGAAGCTTTCTTT. Translation gives CASKFQTGNTEAFF.

This clonotype was detected a few times. J is TRBJ2-1 and V is TRBV30; possibly TRBD2 for D (6 bases). The germline V gene encodes CDR1 GTSNPN and CDR2 SVGIG (reference sequence). CDR3 size: 10 residues. Trimming shortened V by 8 bases and J by 9 bases, and 11 bases separated the two germline ends. The DNA for the CDR3 is TGTGCCACGGGGGTTGGTGAGCAGTTCTTC. Translating gives CATGVGEQFF. Full variable domain (missing parts from reference TRBV30 and TRBJ2-1): SQTIHQWPATLVQPVGSPLSLECTVEGTSNPNLYWYRQAAGRGLQLLFYSVGIGQISSEVPQNLSASRPQDRQFILSSKKLLLSDSGFYLCATGVGEQFFGPGTRLTVL.

The chain recombines TRBV7-2 with TRBJ2-1; a weak D match, TRBD1 (6 bases). The V gene lost 5 bases and the J gene lost 14 bases, with 13 bases spanning the gap. The CDR3 runs to 11 residues. Germline V gives CDR1 SGHTA, CDR2 FQGNSA. CDR3 in amino acids: CASSRQVVEFF. CDR3 nucleotide sequence: TGTGCCAGCAGCCGACAGGTGGTCGAGTTCTTC.

This clonotype occurred a few times. The chain uses TRBV29-1 and TRBJ1-6; 7 nucleotides agree with TRBD1. The CDR3 sequence is 19 residues long. Germline CDR1 is SQVTM and CDR2 is ANQGSEA. The V and J ends lost 3 bases and 4 bases, in that order; junction bases with no gene match: 18. CDR3 sequence reads: CSVDRAPGTAEDYNSPLHF. The DNA of the CDR3 is TGCAGCGTTGACAGGGCCCCTGGGACAGCCGAGGATTATAATTCACCCCTCCACTTT.

This chain joins TRBV19 and TRBJ2-1; possible D gene TRBD2, 5 bases. Per the germline V gene, CDR1 is LNHDA and CDR2 is SQIVND (reference sequence). The CDR3 spans 18 residues. V gave up 4 bases and J gave up 1 base, with 20 bases separating them. CDR3 sequence (DNA): TGTGCCAGTAGTAATCCGGGGAACACCTGGAGATCCTACAATGAGCAGTTCTTC. This translates into CASSNPGNTWRSYNEQFF.

This clonotype appeared a few times. V and J are TRBV7-6 and TRBJ2-1, with D tentatively TRBD2 (6 bases). Germline V gene data show CDR1 as SGHVS and CDR2 as FNYEAQ. Between the trimmed V and J ends, which lost 1 base and 7 bases, there was a span of 14 bases. The CDR3 is 15 amino acids. CDR3 bases: TGTGCCAGCAGCTTAGGGTCGGGGGAACCGAATGAGCAGTTCTTC. Translating gives CASSLGSGEPNEQFF.

This clonotype came up a few times. The CDR3 DNA reads TGTGCCAGCAGTTTTTCGACTAGCGGGGGCTTACTTCCGTTCTTC. Translating it yields CASSFSTSGGLLPFF. This rearrangement joins TRBV12-3 or TRBV12-4 to TRBJ2-1; TRBD2 agrees at 12 bases. The V gene end was trimmed by 3 bases and the J gene end by 15 bases; junction bases not matched to a gene: 12. The CDR3 covers 15 residues.

As DNA, the CDR3 is TGTGCCAGCAGCTATTTTCAGGCACCCCTAACCTACAATGAGCAGTTCTTC. Protein sequence: CASSYFQAPLTYNEQFF. The V call is TRBV9, the J call TRBJ2-1; D not certain. The CDR3 is 17 residues long. The germline V gene has CDR1 SGDLS and CDR2 YYNGEE. V was shortened by 4 bases and J by 2 bases, with 19 bases between the two germline ends.

Ten or more counts support this clonotype. This chain links TRBV12-3 or TRBV12-4 with TRBJ2-5; 9 bases line up with TRBD2. CDR3 length: 15 residues. The J segment lost 4 bases and the V segment lost 0 bases, leaving 3 bases of the junction unmatched. The CDR3 sequence is CASSLAQAGGETQYF. The CDR3 DNA reads as TGTGCCAGCAGTTTAGCGCAAGCGGGGGGAGAGACCCAGTACTTC.

This clonotype was detected ten times or more. The chain joins TRBV5-1 to TRBJ2-5; a possible D gene is TRBD2 (6 bases). This CDR3 is 13 amino acids long. V gave up 7 bases and J gave up 2 bases, with 12 bases separating them. Germline CDR1 SGHRS, CDR2 YFSETQ. CDR3 coding DNA: TGCGCCAGCCGTGAGGAGGGGCAAGAGACCCAGTACTTC. This gives the protein CASREEGQETQYF.

This clonotype has only a few counts. The chain has TRBV7-2 and TRBJ2-4, with 7 bases lining up with TRBD2. Germline V gene lookup returns CDR1 SGHTA and CDR2 FQGNSA. The junction had 6 bases not matched to a gene; V was cut back by 5 bases and J by 5 bases. The CDR3 has 14 amino acids. Written as DNA, the CDR3 is TGTGCCAGCAGCGTCTTAGCGGGTCAAAACATTCAGTACTTC. Amino acids: CASSVLAGQNIQYF.

This clonotype was observed many times. The chain recombines TRBV12-3 or TRBV12-4 with TRBJ2-3; 7 bases align to TRBD1. This CDR3 has 15 residues. The ends lost 5 bases at V and 0 bases at J; junction bases unmatched: 5. In nucleotides, the CDR3 is TGTGCCAGCAGTACCCGGGACAGAAGCACAGATACGCAGTATTTT. Protein sequence: CASSTRDRSTDTQYF.

This chain uses TRBV7-9 with TRBJ2-7; no clear D gene. Per the germline V gene, CDR1 is SEHNR and CDR2 is FQNEAQ (reference sequence). Trimming removed 5 bases at V and 0 bases at J, with 5 bases between. This CDR3 spans 12 amino acids. DNA of the CDR3: TGTGCCAGCAGCGCCCGCTCCTACGAGCAGTACTTC. Protein sequence: CASSARSYEQYF.

This clonotype was seen ten or more times. The rearrangement links TRBV12-3 or TRBV12-4 to TRBJ2-5; 8 nucleotides agree with TRBD1. The CDR3 sequence is 14 residues long. Germline trimming cut 5 bases from V and 3 bases from J; bases unmatched to any gene: 5. The CDR3 DNA reads TGTGCCAGCAGTGCCCGGGACAGGAAAGAGACCCAGTACTTC. Translating it yields CASSARDRKETQYF.

The chain links TRBV9 to TRBJ2-1; 10 bases fit TRBD2. V lost 3 bases to trimming and J lost 7 bases; unmatched junction nucleotides: 4. The CDR3 extends over 14 amino acids. CDR1 and CDR2 (germline): SGDLS, YYNGEE. The CDR3: CASSAQLAGNEQFF. The CDR3 DNA reads TGTGCCAGCAGCGCTCAACTAGCGGGGAATGAGCAGTTCTTC.

This clonotype appeared a single time. The rearrangement links TRBV2 to TRBJ1-1; D is unclear. The CDR3 is 11 residues long. Trimming removed 7 bases from V and 8 bases from J, with 11 bases in between. Germline V lookup: CDR1 SNHLY, CDR2 FYNNEI. DNA of the CDR3: TGTGCCAGCAACGGGCAGCTCGAAGCTTTCTTT. It translates to CASNGQLEAFF.

This clonotype was found many times. The rearrangement joins TRBV7-8 to TRBJ2-2; D is possibly TRBD2 (6 bases). V lost 1 base and J lost 4, with 7 bases in between. Germline V gene data show CDR1 as SGHVS and CDR2 as FQNEAQ. The CDR3 loop spans 14 amino acids. The CDR3 sequence is CASSLGGGTGELFF. The CDR3 DNA is TGTGCCAGCAGCTTAGGGGGAGGCACCGGGGAGCTGTTTTTT.